This T cell receptor beta chain comes out of a study of cytomegalovirus exposure and HLA in healthy donors (dated by TCRdb to between 2016 and 2019). The study in broad terms: According to an earlier analysis of 550 to 700 of the donors, about 170 million T cells yielded over 100 million unique TCR beta sequences and about 300 Gb of sequence data. An early release that covered roughly 600 HLA-typed donors contained around 300 gigabases of sequencing data and tens of millions of unique TCR sequences. Of the roughly 400 genotyped donors, approximately 81% were placed in the genetic ancestry cluster associated with self-reported Caucasian donors. The study was designed to test whether signatures of past pathogen exposure could be identified by cataloging public T cell receptors. The study profiled the T cell repertoires of hundreds of subjects by immunosequencing and related them to cytomegalovirus serostatus. Besides the first cohort of around 670 subjects, a separate validation cohort made up of 95 to 150 different subjects was used. High-throughput TCR immunosequencing, statistical association of individual TCRs with disease status, and machine learning were combined to predict cytomegalovirus infection status. To study patterns of TCR occurrence, a later analysis re-analyzed previously published TCR beta repertoires from under 750 donors and added high-resolution HLA genotyping. Rather than using new phenotypic data, the later analysis identified candidate immune exposures from TCR beta sequences and from how often those sequences occurred across donors. An earlier analysis of a few hundred of the donors applied high-throughput TCR beta sequencing to assess whether each TCR beta V gene segment acted as functional or pseudogenic. Donor age, sex, ethnicity and CMV serostatus were compiled alongside the repertoire data. In a later genetic analysis, genome-wide SNP genotypes for about 55% of the roughly 670 donors were used, and that subset was treated as a discovery cohort. All discovery cohort repertoires had been generated on a single sequencing platform. Class I and class II HLA loci were covered by the typing at four-digit resolution. The number of donors typed differed by locus, with 629-630 for A, B, C, DRB1 and DQB1, about 500 for DQA1, about 610 for DPA1, and about 450 for DPB1. A handful of DR-DQ haplotypes were treated as single units for association and clustering because of strong linkage in the cohort. Among under 450 genotyped donors of the cohort, an average of 235,054 unique TCR beta nucleotide sequences were sequenced per donor, roughly 20% of them non-productive. Overall study results and their limits: Most TCR sequences were seen in very few donors, while some public TCRs were found in many individuals. In an earlier analysis of some 540 of the donors, most TCR beta V segments appeared in productive rearrangements about 87% or about 30% of the time, broadly matching IMGT annotations. The classifier was reported to diagnose cytomegalovirus status with high specificity and sensitivity in both the original cohort and the validation cohort. The cohort was sequenced for TCR beta chains only, and without alpha or paired-chain data the features that could be detected were limited. V-gene and J-gene trimming of TCR beta chains was associated with a missense DCLRE1C variant in a later genetic analysis, and the association was replicated in an independent cohort. Because some donors lacked HLA typing at each locus, the association tests relied only on the typed subset. Compared with equally common non-associated chains, HLA-associated TCR beta chains in a later analysis were more clonally expanded and had lower generation probabilities. It was suggested by the authors that the approach could potentially be generalized to other disease states and immunological phenotypes. When HLA alleles, especially DR and DQ, strongly co-occurred, TCR associations were difficult to assign to individual alleles. A later analysis found that TCR association rates varied across HLA loci, with DRB1 alleles showing the most associated TCRs and HLA-C alleles the fewest. At a false discovery rate of 0.05, a later analysis linked under 20,000 TCR beta sequences to specific HLA alleles. A later genetic analysis reported fewer N-insertions in productive TCRs among donors in an Asian-associated ancestry cluster than the roughly 720-donor mean. A total of 164 TCR beta chains were listed by the study as associated with cytomegalovirus. Sequencing depth was assumed to be roughly uniform across donors in the presence/absence analyses, though that assumption may not hold. A further reported finding was that TCR beta sequences accurately predicted the HLA-A and HLA-B alleles for most subjects in the first cohort. Around 16 rarely observed V segments, including chromosome 9 orphons, were excluded from the earlier analysis of several hundred of the donors because counts were too low. A few of the identified cytomegalovirus-associated TCR beta chains were confirmed in vitro to be specific for cytomegalovirus antigens. A group of highly shared sequence variants was considered likely to be a technical artifact of the sequencing pipeline. In a later analysis, most CMV-associated TCR beta chains were found to appear HLA-restricted, with HLA associations seemingly driven largely by CMV exposure. CMV serostatus was the only immune exposure information available for the cohort. Correlated functional status among segregating V segments might reflect linkage disequilibrium, but an unknown experimental factor could not be ruled out. Because the 87-base-pair reads could not distinguish some IMGT-functional V segments, including TRBV6-2 and TRBV6-3, those segments were excluded. A later analysis reported that several top co-occurrence clusters appeared linked to parvovirus B19, influenza, CMV and Epstein-Barr virus.

Libraries were constructed by the immunoSEQ multiplex PCR assay. The multiplex PCR relied on a mix of 60 forward primers for TCR Vbeta segments and 13 reverse primers for TCR Jbeta segments. Amplification of the CDR3 region of rearranged TCR beta genes was performed with a multiplex PCR assay on genomic DNA. On the Illumina HiSeq System, the amplified TCR beta libraries were sequenced as 87-base-pair reads. The paper's processing steps were these. Across the roughly 600 repertoires, a later analysis counted approximately 83 million unique TCR beta chains, some 11 million of which were shared by at least two donors. Raw reads were error-corrected and collapsed into unique sequences with a nearest-neighbor algorithm that merged closely related sequences to remove PCR and sequencing errors. V, D and J gene segments were assigned by aligning CDR3 sequences to IMGT reference sequences. For a sequence to be retained, at least a six-nucleotide match to both a V gene segment and a J gene segment was required. A rearrangement counted as productive if the CDR3 had no stop codons and remained in frame with V and J, and every other rearrangement counted as non-productive. CDR3 was defined by IMGT convention, running from the second conserved V-encoded cysteine to the conserved J-encoded phenylalanine. The earlier analysis of about 530 of the donors excluded any sequence lacking an unambiguous match to a single V gene segment. An earlier analysis of roughly 590 of the donors called V segments functional above 56.7% productive rearrangements and segregating when the between-donor standard deviation exceeded 5%. A statistical classification framework was developed to diagnose cytomegalovirus status using the catalog of TCR beta chain sequences. A later analysis assigned V and J genes by comparing TCR nucleotide sequences with IMGT/GENE-DB human TR gene sequences. A later analysis assigned CDR3 sequences and most-parsimonious VDJ recombination scenarios with the TCRdist pipeline. In a later analysis, each TCR beta chain was defined by its CDR3 amino acid sequence together with its V-gene family, and reads lacking a unique V-gene family were excluded. As a way to deal with suspected cross-contamination and a sequencing artifact, a later analysis dropped hundreds of nucleotide sequences that were highly shared and had low generation probability. For each public chain, a later analysis derived a clonal expansion index from normalized ranks of inferred template counts within each repertoire. In a later analysis, generation probabilities were computed with a VDJ recombination model fitted to out-of-frame rearrangements, and the resulting probabilities were checked against IGoR. In a later analysis, TCR-TCR, TCR-HLA and TCR-CMV co-occurrence was scored with hypergeometric tests, and a repertoire-size bias correction was applied to TCR pairs. A later analysis estimated false discovery rates by permuting HLA or CMV assignments 20 times. In a later analysis, co-occurring TCRs were grouped using DBSCAN, and TCRdist sequence similarity was added for clustering within HLA-allele-positive subsets. For co-occurrence clustering, repertoires with fewer than 30,000 or more than 120,000 public chains were excluded, along with roughly 5 repertoires with anomalous nucleotide sharing. TCRdb mirrors the immuneACCESS table, restricted to in-frame sequences. Some clones are absent from its copies; in checked studies, under half trace to an unresolved V gene, and the reason for the others is unknown. That table gives V, J and clone size, and the DNA gave D and trimming. Across this sample there are about 130,000 clones, with just under 80% seen only once. The top ten constitute about 1.8% of the sample.

To note about this clone: The antigen it recognizes is unknown. Base-call qualities are not available, and no considerably larger clone is one nucleotide away.

The CDR3 goes from the cysteine to the phenylalanine over 13 residues. Only the CDR3 part of the read is kept: 39 bases, read in frame from the first base. V gives up 4 bases and J gives up 3 bases, and the segment between their germline ends measures 11 bases. The germline V gene yields SGHRS for CDR1 and YFSETQ for CDR2. The cohort was made up of several hundred healthy bone marrow donors. All cohort members were sampled while nominally healthy, although unrecorded immune exposures were likely present. The donor was CMV seronegative and was included in the group of around 320 seronegative cohort members. A peripheral blood sample was collected from each donor, and TCR beta sequencing was performed on peripheral blood mononuclear cells. The Qiagen DNeasy Blood Extraction Kit was used to extract genomic DNA from the blood cell samples.

The material sequenced was PBMCs. The receptor was derived from a woman in her 40s in good health and CMV-seronegative. Rearrangement joined TRBV5-1 to TRBJ2-7, with TRBD2 as a weak D call on 6 bases. Here the CDR3 is given as CASSVDYLYEQYF. The nucleotide sequence reads TGCGCCAGCAGCGTGGACTACCTCTACGAGCAGTACTTC.